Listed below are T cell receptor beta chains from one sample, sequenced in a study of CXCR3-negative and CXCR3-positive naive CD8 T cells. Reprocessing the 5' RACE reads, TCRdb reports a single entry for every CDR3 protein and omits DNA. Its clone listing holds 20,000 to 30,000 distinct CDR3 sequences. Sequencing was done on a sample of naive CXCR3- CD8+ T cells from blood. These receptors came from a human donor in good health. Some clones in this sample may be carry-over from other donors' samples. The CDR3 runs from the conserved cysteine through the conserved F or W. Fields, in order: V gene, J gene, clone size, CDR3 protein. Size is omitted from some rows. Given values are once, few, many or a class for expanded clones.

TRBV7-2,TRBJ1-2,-,CASSLSDGYTF
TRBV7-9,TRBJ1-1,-,CASSPILDSNTEAFF
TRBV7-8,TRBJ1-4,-,CASSPPDRDREKLFF
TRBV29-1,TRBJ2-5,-,CSGRHRETQYF
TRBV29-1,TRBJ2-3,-,CSVEREEGTTDTQYF
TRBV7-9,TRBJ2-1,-,CASSLVLTSFNEQFF
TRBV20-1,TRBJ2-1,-,CSARDPASYNEQFF
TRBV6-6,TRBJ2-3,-,CASQSGDWTDTQYF
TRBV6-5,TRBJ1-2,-,CASSYSETYGYTF
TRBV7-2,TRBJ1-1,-,CASSFTGTGDKAFF
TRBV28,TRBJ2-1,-,CASSSTSGGPHGEQFF
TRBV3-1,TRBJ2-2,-,CASSQLLQGGLGELFF
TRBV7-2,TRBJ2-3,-,CASSSPGLAPDTQYF
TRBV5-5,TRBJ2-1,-,CASSWEGRSYNEQFF
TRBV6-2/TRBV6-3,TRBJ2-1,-,CASSTPRGITYNEQFF
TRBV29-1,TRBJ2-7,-,CSVEDKQEGYEQYF
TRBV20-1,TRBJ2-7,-,CSASFALYEQYF
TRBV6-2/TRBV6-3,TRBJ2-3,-,CASSYPGDTQYF
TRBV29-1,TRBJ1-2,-,CSVEEVDGDSHLWGYTF
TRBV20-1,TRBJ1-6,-,CSATYPGQAISVHF
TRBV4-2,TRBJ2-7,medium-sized,CASSQDLYEQYF
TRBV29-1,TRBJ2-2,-,CSATGQGDSTGELFF
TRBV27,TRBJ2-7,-,CASSYDGYEQYF
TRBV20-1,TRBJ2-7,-,CSGLETDGEISYEQYF
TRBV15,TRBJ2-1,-,CATSSSRSSPYNEQFF
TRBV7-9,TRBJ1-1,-,CASSPLGHGDIF
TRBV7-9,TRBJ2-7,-,CASSREGYEQYF
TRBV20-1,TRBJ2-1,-,CSARHGSGGTLYEQFF
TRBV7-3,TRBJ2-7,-,CASSFGLAGAYEQYF
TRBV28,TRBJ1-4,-,CASTDPGHLNRGGEKLFF
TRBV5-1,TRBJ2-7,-,CASSVGLAGASYEQYF
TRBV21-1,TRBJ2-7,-,CASSPRTTGGGSYEQYF
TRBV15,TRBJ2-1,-,CATSRGFRGGAGEQFF
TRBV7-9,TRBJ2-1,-,CASSLDFLEAGGLVNEQFF
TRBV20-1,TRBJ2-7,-,CSAEPGLAGEIYEQYF
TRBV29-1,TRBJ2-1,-,CSVTFASGIRDEQFF
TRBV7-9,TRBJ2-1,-,CASSSGSLAGLYNEQFF
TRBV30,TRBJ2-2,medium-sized,CAWSVGAGELFF
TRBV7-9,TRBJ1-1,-,CASSLQGAGTEAFF
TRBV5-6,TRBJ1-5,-,CASSLGAAGLVQPQHF
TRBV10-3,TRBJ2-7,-,CAISDVVASYEQYF
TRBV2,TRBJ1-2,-,CASTPDRDDTF
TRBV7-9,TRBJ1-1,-,CASSTTGRAAEAFF
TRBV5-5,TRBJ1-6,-,CASSSDFDQSSYNSPLHF
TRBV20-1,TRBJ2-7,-,CSASGREGYSYEQYF
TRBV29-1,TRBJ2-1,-,CSVVGVAGGYNEQFF
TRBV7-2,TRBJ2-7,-,CASSLAAQVDEQYF
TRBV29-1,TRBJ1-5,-,CSVDREEYSNQPQHF
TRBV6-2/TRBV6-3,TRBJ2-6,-,CASSRLLDSLNVLTF
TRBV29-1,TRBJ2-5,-,CSVVGDLTPLTQYF
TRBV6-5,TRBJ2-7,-,CASTNHYRGSSYEQYF
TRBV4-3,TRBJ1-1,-,CASSQDLFSEAFF
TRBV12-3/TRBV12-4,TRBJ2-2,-,CASTNRQHTGELFF
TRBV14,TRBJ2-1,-,CASSQDQGPYNEQFF
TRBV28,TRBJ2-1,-,CASSLSYNEQFF
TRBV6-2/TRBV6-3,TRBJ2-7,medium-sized,CASSYSPSYEQYF
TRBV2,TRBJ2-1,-,CASSGGVATVNEQFF
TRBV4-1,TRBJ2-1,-,CASSQPTVYNEQFF
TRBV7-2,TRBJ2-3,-,CASSSLGAGSTDTQYF